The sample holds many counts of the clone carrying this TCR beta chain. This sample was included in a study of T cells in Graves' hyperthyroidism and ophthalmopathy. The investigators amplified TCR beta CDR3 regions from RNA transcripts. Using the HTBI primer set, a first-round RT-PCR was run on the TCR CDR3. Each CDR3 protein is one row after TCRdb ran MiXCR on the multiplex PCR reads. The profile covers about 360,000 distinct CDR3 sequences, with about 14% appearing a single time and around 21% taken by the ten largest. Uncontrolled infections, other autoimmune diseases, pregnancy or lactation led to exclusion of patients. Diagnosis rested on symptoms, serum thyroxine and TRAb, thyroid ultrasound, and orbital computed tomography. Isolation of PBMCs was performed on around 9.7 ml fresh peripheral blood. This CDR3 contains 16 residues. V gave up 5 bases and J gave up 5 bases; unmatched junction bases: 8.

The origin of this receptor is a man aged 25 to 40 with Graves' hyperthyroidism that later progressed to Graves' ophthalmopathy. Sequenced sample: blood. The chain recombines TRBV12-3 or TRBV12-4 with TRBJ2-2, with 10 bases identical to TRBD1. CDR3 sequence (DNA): TGTGCCAGCAGTCCAAGGACAGGGGGTCAGACCGGGGAGCTGTTTTTT. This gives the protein CASSPRTGGQTGELFF.